One T cell receptor (beta chain) is described in this entry. What it binds is unknown. The sample comes from a study of cytomegalovirus exposure and HLA in healthy donors. Study-level points and caveats: Several of the most significant clusters were apparently associated with common viral pathogens in a later analysis. Specificity of a few CMV-associated chains for CMV antigens was verified in vitro.

The PCR was carried out with 60 Vbeta primers and 13 Jbeta primers. Authors' methods: Around 10 million of the roughly 80 million unique TCR beta chains counted in a later analysis were shared. Profiling relied on immunoSEQ multiplex PCR, and the TCRdb table lists in-frame clones only, not all of them. V, J and clone size reflect that table, while D and trimming were determined from the DNA. The sample includes some 200,000 clones, approximately 70% of them seen just once. The sequence was collected from a man between 35 and 55 years old in good health and CMV-seropositive. The sequenced sample was PBMCs.

Here the CDR3 reads CASSSPYTGKAKLYGYTF. DNA of the CDR3: TGTGCCAGCAGTTCCCCGTATACAGGGAAGGCCAAACTCTATGGCTACACCTTC. V is TRBV5-6 and J is TRBJ1-2; TRBD1 might be the D (6 bases). Germline V CDR1 and CDR2: SGHDT, YYEEEE. V was pared by 5 bases and J by 4 bases, with 27 bases between. This CDR3 has 18 residues.